This TCR beta chain emerged from a study of CD8+ T cells in alopecia areata. CDR1 and CDR2 (germline): NNHDY, SYVADS. J was trimmed by 0 bases and V by 0 bases; bases with no gene match: 8. The length of the CDR3 is 18 residues. Points on this clone: Gene names and germline match the mouse. The read finishes 4 residues shy of the CDR3 end, and the germline J gene is used to complete it.

Isolated RNA was reverse transcribed into cDNA used as the sequencing template. Measured with immunoSEQ multiplex PCR; TCRdb has only the in-frame clones, and not every one. The sample was found to contain 90,000 to 130,000 clones, and every one recurs. The sequenced sample was lesional skin. The rearrangement links TRBV13-3 to TRBJ2-2; TRBD1 aligns across 7 bases. This TCR derives from a C3H/HeJ mouse with alopecia areata. Strain haplotype at MHC: H2-k. The CDR3 sequence is CASSDAGGDRTNTGQLYF. Incomplete CDR3 DNA: TGTGCCAGCAGTGATGCAGGAGGGGACAGAACAAACACCGGG.